The present T cell receptor (beta chain) was sequenced within a study of identifying expanded T cells in peripheral blood. Comments on this clone: Its antigen is still unknown.

Findings and limits, study-wide: Two-week clone count variance significantly increased as total template count grew.

With 5 bases removed from V and 2 bases from J, the gap between germline ends came to 12 bases. CDR1 is SGHRS, CDR2 YFSETQ, per germline. The CDR3 runs to 14 residues. The assay was immunoSEQ multiplex PCR, and TCRdb's table has in-frame clones only and misses some. The table lists approximately 130,000 clones, 86% of them singletons. The source material was blood. The sequence came from a person between 18 and 69 years old in good health. The chain combines TRBV5-1 with TRBJ2-3; a weak D match, TRBD1 (5 bases). In DNA form, the CDR3 reads TGCGCCAGCAGTCCAGACAGAAACACAGATACGCAGTATTTT. Its protein product is CASSPDRNTDTQYF.